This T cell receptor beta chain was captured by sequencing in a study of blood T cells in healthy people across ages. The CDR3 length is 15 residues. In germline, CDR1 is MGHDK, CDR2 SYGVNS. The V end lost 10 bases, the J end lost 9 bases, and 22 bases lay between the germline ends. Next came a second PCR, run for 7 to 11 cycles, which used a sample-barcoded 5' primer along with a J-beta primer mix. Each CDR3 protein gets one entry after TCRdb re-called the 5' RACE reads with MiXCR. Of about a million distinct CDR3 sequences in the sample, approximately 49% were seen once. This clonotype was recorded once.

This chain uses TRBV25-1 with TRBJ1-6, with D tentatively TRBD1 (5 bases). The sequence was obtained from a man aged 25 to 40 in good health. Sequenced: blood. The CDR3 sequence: CATQSFGTATSPLHF. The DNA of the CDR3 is TGTGCCACCCAGAGTTTTGGGACGGCAACTTCACCCCTCCACTTT.